This T cell receptor beta chain was recovered during a study of CD8 T cells in ankylosing spondylitis. Findings and caveats of the study: In peripheral blood, disease-linked CD8+ clones occurred at relatively low frequencies. The clones that were linked to disease were reported to be significantly enriched in matched synovial fluid samples from ankylosing spondylitis patients. There was a TCR beta motif, made of eight highly homologous variants, that appeared characteristic of ankylosing spondylitis blood. Previously reported in reactive arthritis synovial fluid and blood were some of the motif variants.

Libraries for TCR beta were made by quantitative 5'-RACE with molecular barcodes. One entry per CDR3 protein results from TCRdb running MiXCR on the 5' RACE reads. The table has under 850,000 distinct CDR3 sequences, 15% to 20% seen once; the top ten hold about 20%. This clonotype was found a few times. Its antigen remains unknown. This clonotype originated in a male donor with ankylosing spondylitis. The sample consisted of blood, either unsorted or a sorted T cell fraction (not recorded which).

CDR3 coding DNA: TGTGCCAGCAGCCGGACGGTATTAGTAGTAGATACGCAGTATTTT. This gives the protein CASSRTVLVVDTQYF. This chain connects TRBV27 to TRBJ2-3; D is uncertain. The CDR3 length is 15 residues. V was pared by 6 bases and J by 5 bases, with 18 bases between. CDR1 MNHEY and CDR2 SMNVEV come from the germline V gene (reference sequence).